The 28 T cell receptor beta chains reported below all come from one sample, sequenced in a study of T cell repertoires in cytomegalovirus infection. TCRdb re-called the reads with MiXCR, one entry per CDR3 protein. The sample includes over 200,000 distinct CDR3 sequences, around 13% of them seen just once. Sequencing was done on a sample of PBMCs. These receptors originate from a human donor in good health (CMV status not recorded). Some clones in this sample may be carry-over from other donors' samples.

There are a few counts of this clonotype. J is TRBJ1-1 and V is TRBV29-1; D uncertain. CDR1 is SQVTM and CDR2 is ANQGSEA in the germline V gene. Deletions cut 6 bases from V and 8 bases from J, with 13 bases between. This CDR3 spans 11 amino acids. The CDR3 nucleotides are TGCAGCGTCCGAGACAAAAACGAAGCTTTCTTT. This codes for CSVRDKNEAFF.

This chain joins TRBV20-1 and TRBJ1-1, with 7 bases identical to TRBD1. This CDR3 region has 16 residues. Trimming at V came to 3 bases and at J to 0 bases, leaving 10 bases not matched to a gene. The germline V gene has CDR1 DFQATT and CDR2 SNEGSKA (reference sequence). The CDR3 here is CSARIITGTVNTEAFF. The CDR3 nucleotides are TGCAGTGCTAGGATAATAACCGGGACAGTGAACACTGAAGCTTTCTTT.

This clonotype has ten or more counts. The rearrangement joins TRBV7-3 to TRBJ2-5; the match to TRBD2 covers 16 bases. V was clipped by 2 bases and J by 8 bases; unmatched bases: 5. The CDR3 consists of 16 residues. The V gene's germline CDR1 is SGHTA and CDR2 FQGTGA. Here the CDR3 reads CASSLGTSGRAGTQYF. The CDR3 DNA is TGTGCCAGCAGCTTAGGGACTAGCGGGAGGGCCGGCACCCAGTACTTC.

This clonotype was observed at least ten times. The rearrangement uses TRBV7-6 and TRBJ2-3; TRBD2 aligns across 13 bases. This CDR3 has 16 residues. CDR1 and CDR2 (germline): SGHVS, FNYEAQ. The V segment lost 5 bases and the J segment 4 bases; nucleotides outside the gene matches: 6. CDR3 in amino acids: CASSPLAGGTADTQYF. CDR3 in DNA: TGTGCCAGCAGCCCACTAGCGGGGGGGACCGCAGATACGCAGTATTTT.

This clonotype was recorded a few times. In nucleotides, the CDR3 is TGCAGTGCTAGATCGGGGGCGACGAACACTGAAGCTTTCTTT. Its protein product is CSARSGATNTEAFF. V gene TRBV20-1 combines with J gene TRBJ1-1, with D possibly being TRBD1 (6 bases). The CDR3 has 14 amino acids. Germline V CDR1 and CDR2: DFQATT, SNEGSKA (reference sequence). V was shortened by 2 bases and J by 1 base, with 11 bases between the two germline ends.

The chain uses TRBV5-5 and TRBJ1-2; no reliable D call. Trimming stripped 2 bases from V and 4 bases from J, with 12 bases between. This CDR3 is 14 amino acids long. Per germline, CDR1 SGHKS and CDR2 YYEKEE (reference sequence). The CDR3: CASSLRGAFYGYTF. The CDR3 bases are TGTGCCAGCAGCTTAAGAGGTGCATTCTATGGCTACACCTTC. The entire variable domain, with the rest obtained from reference TRBV5-5 and TRBJ1-2, is as follows: DAGVTQSPTHLIKTRGQQVTLRCSPISGHKSVSWYQQVLGQGPQFIFQYYEKEERGRGNFPDRFSARQFPNYSSELNVNALLLGDSALYLCASSLRGAFYGYTFGSGTRLTVV.

Here the CDR3 DNA reads TGTGCCACCAGCCTGAGACAGGGGGGAGAGCAGTACTTC. This encodes CATSLRQGGEQYF. The chain employs TRBV15 and TRBJ2-7, with TRBD1 identical over 9 bases. J gave up 7 bases and V 5 bases, and 6 bases lay outside the gene matches. The germline V gene has CDR1 LNHNV and CDR2 YYDKDF (reference sequence). The CDR3 is 13 amino acids.

This clonotype was found many times. This rearrangement joins TRBV29-1 to TRBJ2-1, with D perhaps TRBD2 (7 bases). The CDR3 loop spans 16 amino acids. Trimming pared 6 bases from V and 5 bases from J, leaving 23 bases between. Germline V gene sequence: CDR1 SQVTM, CDR2 ANQGSEA. CDR3 in DNA: TGCAGCGTGCAAGGGGGGGAAAAAAGGGCGAACAATGAGCAGTTCTTC. It codes for CSVQGGEKRANNEQFF.

This clonotype has ten or more counts. The V and J genes are TRBV7-2 and TRBJ1-6; D is possibly TRBD1 (5 bases). Trimming left V 5 bases short and J 7 bases short, with 15 bases between. The CDR3 is 15 residues long. CDR1 is SGHTA and CDR2 is FQGNSA in the germline V gene. The CDR3 bases are TGTGCCAGCAGCGCACGGGGACGTTTGAATTCACCCCTCCACTTT. Translation gives CASSARGRLNSPLHF.

This sequence joins TRBV5-6 and TRBJ2-1; TRBD1 might be the D (5 bases). From germline, CDR1 is SGHDT and CDR2 YYEEEE. Trimming shortened V by 5 bases and J by 2 bases, and 11 bases separated the two germline ends. The CDR3 is 14 residues long. In DNA, the CDR3 is TGTGCCAGCAGGTGGGGCAGTACCTACAATGAGCAGTTCTTC. Protein: CASRWGSTYNEQFF.

This clonotype was seen at least ten times. This chain connects TRBV7-2 to TRBJ2-1, with TRBD2 matching over 9 bases. The CDR3 contains 14 residues. Trimming at V came to 5 bases and at J to 2 bases, leaving 1 base not matched to a gene. Per the germline V gene, CDR1 is SGHTA and CDR2 is FQGNSA. This CDR3 reads CASSPSGAYNEQFF. For the CDR3, the DNA is TGTGCCAGCAGCCCTAGCGGGGCCTACAATGAGCAGTTCTTC.

The chain carries TRBV14 and TRBJ1-5; D gene ambiguous. CDR1 SGHDN and CDR2 FVKESK come from the germline V gene. This CDR3 is built from 12 residues. The V gene lost 2 bases and the J gene lost 4 bases, with 3 bases spanning the gap. CDR3 loop: CASSQPNQPQHF. The CDR3 nucleotides are TGTGCCAGCAGCCAACCGAATCAGCCCCAGCATTTT.

This chain uses TRBV7-9 with TRBJ2-1, with D possibly being TRBD1 (6 bases). Germline assignment: CDR1 SEHNR and CDR2 FQNEAQ (reference sequence). The V and J ends lost 5 bases and 2 bases respectively, with 16 bases between them. CDR3 length equals 16 residues. The CDR3 DNA reads as TGTGCCAGCAGCCCCCACTCCTCAGGGGCCTACAATGAGCAGTTCTTC. Its translation: CASSPHSSGAYNEQFF.

The chain recombines TRBV19 with TRBJ2-7; D is uncertain. This CDR3 spans 14 amino acids. Deletions cut 1 base from V and 1 base from J, with 8 bases between. CDR1 LNHDA and CDR2 SQIVND come from the germline V gene (reference sequence). In DNA form, the CDR3 reads TGTGCCAGTAGTATAGGCCCGGAGTCCTACGAGCAGTACTTC. Encoded protein: CASSIGPESYEQYF.

This clonotype was observed many times. CDR3 amino acids: CASSLNRDRSYNEQFF. The CDR3, as DNA: TGTGCCAGCAGCTTGAACCGGGACAGGTCCTACAATGAGCAGTTCTTC. The chain carries TRBV11-2 and TRBJ2-1; TRBD1 agrees at 8 bases. V was pared by 3 bases and J by 1 base, with 5 bases of the junction left unmatched. The CDR3 is 16 residues long. CDR1 SGHAT and CDR2 FQNNGV come from the germline V gene.

This clonotype was seen at least ten times. V and J are TRBV7-2 and TRBJ1-6; 7 bases align to TRBD1. The CDR3 length is 13 residues. Germline lookup yields CDR1 SGHTA and CDR2 FQGNSA. The V segment lost 10 bases and the J segment 10 bases; nucleotides outside the gene matches: 10. The DNA of the CDR3 is TGTGCCATCGACCGACAGGGTGGGTCACCCCTCCACTTT. Translation gives CAIDRQGGSPLHF. Full variable domain (remainder filled in from reference TRBV7-2 and TRBJ1-6): GAGVSQSPSNKVTEKGKDVELRCDPISGHTALYWYRQSLGQGLEFLIYFQGNSAPDKSGLPSDRFSAERTGGSVSTLTIQRTQQEDSAVYLCAIDRQGGSPLHFGNGTRLTVT.

The chain combines TRBV3-1 with TRBJ2-6, with D perhaps matching TRBD1 (5 bases). Trimming took off 5 bases at V and 0 bases at J, with 11 bases between the two ends. The length of the CDR3 is 16 residues. Germline-derived CDR1 and CDR2 are LGHDT and YNNKEL (reference sequence). The CDR3 loop is CASSVRGVSGANVLTF. The CDR3 bases are TGTGCCAGCAGCGTAAGGGGCGTCTCTGGGGCCAACGTCCTGACTTTC.

This clonotype was seen repeatedly, ten times or more. This chain links TRBV7-2 with TRBJ2-2; no firm D call. V was pared by 2 bases and J by 6 bases, with 7 bases between. The CDR3 loop spans 13 amino acids. Looked up from germline, CDR1 is SGHTA and CDR2 is FQGNSA. CDR3 amino acids: CASSLQVAGELFF. The DNA of the CDR3 is TGTGCCAGCAGCTTACAAGTTGCCGGGGAGCTGTTTTTT.

This clonotype was picked up a small number of times. This chain uses TRBV25-1 with TRBJ1-3; D is undetermined. The CDR3 is 12 amino acids. Germline CDR1 is MGHDK and CDR2 is SYGVNS. Trimming pared 5 bases from V and 4 bases from J, leaving 6 bases between. CDR3 amino acids: CASSSLGNTIYF. The CDR3, as DNA: TGTGCCAGCAGTTCTCTAGGAAACACCATATATTTT.

CDR3 sequence (DNA): TGTGCCAGTAGGCCTCTTGACACCGGGGAGCTGTTTTTT. It is translated as CASRPLDTGELFF. This rearrangement joins TRBV19 to TRBJ2-2; D remains unclear. The length of the CDR3 is 13 residues. Germline lookup yields CDR1 LNHDA and CDR2 SQIVND (reference sequence). V shed 6 bases and J shed 3 bases, with 8 bases lying between them.

The chain has TRBV24-1 and TRBJ2-5; 12 bases map to TRBD1. The CDR3 spans 15 residues. With 2 bases clipped from V and 5 bases from J, the junction kept 2 bases outside the gene matches. Germline V gene data show CDR1 as KGHDR and CDR2 as SFDVKD. CDR3 sequence: CATSDWDRGRETQYF. In nucleotides, the CDR3 is TGTGCCACCAGTGATTGGGACAGGGGGCGGGAGACCCAGTACTTC.

V is TRBV10-2 and J is TRBJ1-1; perhaps TRBD1 as D (5 bases). Per the germline V gene, CDR1 is WSHSY and CDR2 is SAAADI. Trimming removed 8 bases from V and 1 base from J, with 14 bases in between. The length of the CDR3 is 14 residues. The CDR3 region has the DNA TGCGCCAGCGGGTCAGGGTTCGGGAACACTGAAGCTTTCTTT. It codes for CASGSGFGNTEAFF.

Of note for this clonotype: The junction shows a germline mismatch at one end, possibly a read error. The chain recombines TRBV19 with TRBJ2-2, with 12 bases lining up with TRBD2. This CDR3 has 19 residues. Germline CDR1 and CDR2: LNHDA and SQIVND (reference sequence). Here the CDR3 DNA reads TGTGCCAGTAGCTCATGGACTAGCGGGATCACCCCGAACACCGGGGACCTGTTTTTT. As protein: CASSSWTSGITPNTGDLFF.

This chain connects TRBV18 to TRBJ2-3; either TRBD1 or TRBD2 may supply D (5 bases each). CDR3 length: 14 residues. Per the germline V gene, CDR1 is KGHSH and CDR2 is LQKENI. V gave up 4 bases and J gave up 6 bases, with 14 bases separating them. The chain's CDR3 is CASSQGPAVDTQYF. CDR3 nucleotides: TGTGCCAGCTCACAGGGACCAGCGGTCGATACGCAGTATTTT. Drawing the rest from reference TRBV18 and TRBJ2-3, the complete variable domain is NAGVMQNPRHLVRRRGQEARLRCSPMKGHSHVYWYRQLPEEGLKFMVYLQKENIIDESGMPKERFSAEFPKEGPSILRIQQVVRGDSAAYFCASSQGPAVDTQYFGPGTRLTVL.

The gene calls are TRBV6-5 and TRBJ2-1, with TRBD2 matching 8 bases. The germline V gene has CDR1 MNHEY and CDR2 SVGAGI. Trimming removed 3 bases from V and 6 bases from J; junction bases left unmatched: 7. The length of the CDR3 is 15 residues. CDR3 region: CASSYAGGGGNEQFF. The CDR3 bases are TGTGCCAGCAGTTATGCCGGGGGGGGGGGCAATGAGCAGTTCTTC.

The chain joins TRBV11-2 to TRBJ2-5; D remains unclear. Germline V gene lookup returns CDR1 SGHAT and CDR2 FQNNGV. Trimming stripped 1 base from V and 7 bases from J, with 13 bases between. CDR3 length: 14 residues. In DNA, the CDR3 is TGTGCCAGCAGCTTAGTCCCATCCGGGTTGACCCAGTACTTC. It yields the protein CASSLVPSGLTQYF.

Many counts were recorded for this clonotype. This chain connects TRBV7-8 to TRBJ1-1; 9 nucleotides agree with TRBD1. The CDR3 runs to 16 residues. V dropped 1 base and J dropped 5; count of bases not matched to a gene: 8. Germline CDR1 and CDR2: SGHVS and FQNEAQ. CDR3 bases: TGTGCCAGCAGCTTAGGCACCGCAGGGACAGGGACTGAAGCTTTCTTT. It codes for CASSLGTAGTGTEAFF.

The chain employs TRBV14 and TRBJ2-1; 13 bases fit TRBD2. Germline CDR1 SGHDN, CDR2 FVKESK. After removal of 2 bases from V and 4 bases from J, the junction contained 2 bases not matched to a gene. The CDR3 totals 16 residues. The CDR3, as DNA: TGTGCCAGCAGCCAAAGACTAGCGGGAGGTTACAATGAGCAGTTCTTC. It encodes CASSQRLAGGYNEQFF.